This T cell receptor (beta chain) derives from a study of blood T cells in healthy people across ages. Study background: Capture by template switching was about one barcoded beta molecule per two T cells.

For the second PCR, which ran for roughly 6 to 12 cycles, a sample-barcoded 5' primer and a J-beta primer mix were used. Paired-end reads containing CDR3 totaled no fewer than 3 million for each sample. TCRdb reanalysed the 5' RACE reads using MiXCR and keeps one entry per CDR3 protein. The sample has 650,000 to 800,000 distinct CDR3 sequences, over 40% seen once. General observations from the study: In these data, TCR beta diversity tracked strongly with naive T cell percentage. Those diversity estimates obtained from one million T cells were thought to be underestimates.

In the case of this clonotype: Its antigen is still unknown.

The sequencing input was blood. The source of this sequence is a woman of 80 years or more in good health.

The CDR3 DNA reads as TGCAGTGCTGGAAAGGGTGTAGCGGCAAGCTCCTACAATGAGCAGTTCTTC. Amino acid sequence: CSAGKGVAASSYNEQFF. This rearrangement joins TRBV20-1 to TRBJ2-1; D may be TRBD2 (6 bases). The CDR3 has 17 amino acids. Trimming left V 5 bases short and J 0 bases short, with 20 bases between. Germline V gene lookup returns CDR1 DFQATT and CDR2 SNEGSKA (reference sequence).